This T cell receptor beta chain was sequenced in a study of blood T cell repertoires in COVID-19 (dated by TCRdb to the early 2020s). With respect to the entire study: Samples covering the acute and convalescent phases of COVID-19 were provided by collaborators in the United States, Italy and Spain. The prospective study material was composed of cDNA or gDNA derived from T cells, B-cell-depleted T cells, or PBMCs. Subjects who had been exposed to COVID-19, were actively infected with it, or had recovered from it provided the deeply sampled blood TCRbeta repertoires that made up the dataset. The repertoires were released in a freely available public database meant as a resource for research on the immune response to SARS-CoV-2. Samples came from the ongoing ImmuneRACE study (first 160 participants) plus 1,254 subjects from 6 global collaborators. A de-identified subject ID, COVID-19 status, age in years and sex were almost always included in the sample metadata. Where HLA class I and class II types were available, the types were taken from metadata supplied by the sample provider, not from assay-based typing.

Study-wide findings and limitations: The quantity of clinical and demographic metadata differed by source and by participant and was supplied without curation.

Participants in the prospective study were enrolled through a virtual design, were aged roughly 18 to 100 years, and lived in roughly 26 United States geographic areas. In the prospective study, cohorts were assigned on the basis of participant-reported clinical history obtained from a screening survey and a study questionnaire. Recovered participants in ImmuneRACE Cohort 3 were defined by two consecutive negative NP/OP PCR tests, clearance by a healthcare professional, or resolution of symptoms. In the prospective study, mobile phlebotomists collected whole blood, serum and a nasopharyngeal or oropharyngeal swab from each participant. Over a roughly 2-month period, participants in the prospective study had the option of providing additional blood draws and questionnaires. Before DNA extraction, blood samples from the prospective study were shipped at room temperature or frozen. Via the germline V gene (reference sequence), CDR1 is LGHDT and CDR2 YNNKEL. Counted from cysteine to phenylalanine, this CDR3 has 13 amino acids. Here the CDR3 DNA is all that survives: 39 bases in frame from base 1. At the junction V is shortened by 4 bases and J by 1 base, with 7 bases in between.

With regard to this clone: No cognate antigen has been identified for it. Base quality data are lacking; no much larger clone is found one base away.

The immunoSEQ Assay, a bias-controlled multiplex PCR, was used to amplify TCRbeta CDR3 regions from genomic DNA. As for how the authors treated the data: The number of nucleated cells in each sample was estimated by amplification of reference gene primers within the assay. To quantify the absolute abundance of each unique TCRbeta CDR3 rearrangement, sequence reads were collapsed and filtered. For each sample, productive Simpson clonality was calculated as the square root of Simpson's diversity index across productive rearrangements. Entries here come from immuneACCESS through TCRdb and include only in-frame sequences with V and J called. Some clones fail to appear in such tables; in the studies checked, an unresolved V gene covers under half of the shortfall, and the cause of the remainder is unknown. The V and J calls and clone size were taken over from that table, and D and trimming were inferred from the DNA. The sample contains some 300,000 clones, 70% to 90% of them found a single time. 1% of the sample comes from the top ten.

This chain joins TRBV3-1 (or the pseudogene TRBV3-2) to TRBJ2-5; the D gene lacks a confident call. The sequencing sample was made of PBMCs or T cells enriched from blood (not recorded which). This clonotype originated in a woman in her 30s who had recovered from COVID-19. Here the CDR3 is given as CASSPTIQETQYF. The DNA sequence reads TGTGCCAGCAGCCCCACTATCCAAGAGACCCAGTACTTC.